This TCR beta chain was observed in a study of shared clonotypes between healthy human individuals. CD8 cells classed as naive were CD45RO-negative and positively selected for CCR7, excluding terminally differentiated effector memory CD45RA+ cells. Among the donors, all were Caucasian adults who lived in Nashville, Tennessee. Each subset's genomic DNA was shared equally among a number of immunoSEQ plates. Sequenced by immunoSEQ multiplex PCR; TCRdb stores in-frame clones only, minus some. Of millions of clones in the sample, roughly 94% are singletons; the top ten hold about 1.1%. A word on this clone: The antigen is not known.

Study results and limitations: Relative to clonotypes present in all four donors, those not shared had lower generation probabilities. Approximately 4.6% of naive CD4 clonotypes were shared across several donors.

Germline V gives CDR1 SGHAT, CDR2 FQNNGV. The trim removed 0 bases at V and 5 bases at J, leaving 3 bases unmatched. There are 15 residues in the CDR3. V usage is TRBV11-2 and J usage is TRBJ2-1, with 8 bases fitting TRBD2. This receptor was taken from a man between 18 and 29 years old in good health. The specimen sequenced was naive CD8+ T cells sorted from blood. The CDR3 nucleotides read TGTGCCAGCAGCTTAGATCCGGGACTAGACAATGAGCAGTTCTTC. Translation: CASSLDPGLDNEQFF.